What follows are 25 T cell receptor beta chains derived from one specimen sequenced in a study of blood T cell repertoires in COVID-19. Produced via immunoSEQ multiplex PCR; TCRdb's table is partial and in-frame only. Among about 170,000 clones listed, roughly four fifths were seen once. The sequenced sample was peripheral blood. The receptors were gathered from a human donor with acute or convalescent COVID-19. The donor label of this sample is uncertain.

In its sample, this clone was seen once. V and J are TRBV11-3 and TRBJ2-1, with 10 bases aligning to TRBD1. From germline, CDR1 is SGHNT and CDR2 YENEEA. V shed 5 bases and J 7 bases; nucleotides not matched to a gene: 8. The length of the CDR3 is 15 residues. The CDR3 DNA reads TGTGCCAGCAGCCGCCGGGACAGGGGAAGAAATGAGCAGTTCTTC. Its translation is CASSRRDRGRNEQFF.

The chain is built from TRBV30 and TRBJ2-1; a weak D match, TRBD2 (5 bases). Trimming cost V 4 bases and J 0 bases, with 13 bases left between them. The CDR3 has 15 amino acids. From germline, CDR1 is GTSNPN and CDR2 SVGIG (reference sequence). CDR3: CAWNPRGSSYNEQFF. For the CDR3, the DNA is TGTGCCTGGAATCCCCGGGGTAGCTCCTACAATGAGCAGTTCTTC.

V is TRBV5-4 and J is TRBJ2-7; maybe TRBD2 (5 bases). The V and J ends lost 4 bases and 5 bases respectively, with 13 bases between them. The CDR3 spans 13 residues. CDR1 is SGHNT, CDR2 YYREEE, per germline (reference sequence). CDR3 sequence: CASSPRTSDEQYF. The CDR3 DNA reads TGTGCCAGCAGCCCGAGGACTTCGGACGAGCAGTACTTC.

The chain has TRBV5-1 and TRBJ2-7, with TRBD1 matching over 10 bases. The V segment lost 5 bases and the J segment 3 bases; nucleotides outside the gene matches: 11. The CDR3 sequence is 16 residues long. Germline CDR1 reads SGHRS; CDR2 reads YFSETQ. The CDR3 loop is CASSTNTGTGVYEQYF. CDR3 DNA: TGCGCCAGCAGTACGAACACCGGGACAGGGGTCTACGAGCAGTACTTC.

This chain joins TRBV6-1 and TRBJ2-7; the D gene is possibly TRBD2 (5 bases). Germline-derived CDR1 and CDR2 are MNHNS and SASEGT. CDR3 length equals 13 residues. V lost 2 bases to trimming and J lost 4 bases, with 9 bases between them. The CDR3: CASSEFWEYEQYF. For the CDR3, the DNA is TGTGCCAGCAGTGAATTTTGGGAGTACGAGCAGTACTTC.

The chain has TRBV6-1 and TRBJ2-1, with TRBD1 matching over 7 bases. V lost 2 bases and J lost 5; bases outside the gene matches: 9. This CDR3 comprises 16 residues. Germline V gives CDR1 MNHNS, CDR2 SASEGT. CDR3 protein: CASSENTGTANNEQFF. The CDR3 region has the DNA TGTGCCAGCAGTGAAAACACCGGGACAGCCAACAATGAGCAGTTCTTC.

This clone was counted only a few times. The chain couples TRBV12-3 or TRBV12-4 to TRBJ2-4, with a weak D call TRBD1 (6 bases). Trimming removed 6 bases at V and 4 bases at J, with 10 bases between. The CDR3 covers 13 residues. The CDR3 DNA reads as TGTGCCAGCAGAACCGGACAGAAAAACATTCAGTACTTC. It encodes CASRTGQKNIQYF.

The chain couples TRBV18 to TRBJ1-1; 7 bases are shared with TRBD1. The CDR3 covers 13 residues. V gave up 6 bases and J gave up 5 bases; unmatched junction bases: 6. Per the germline V gene, CDR1 is KGHSH and CDR2 is LQKENI. CDR3 coding DNA: TGTGCCAGCTCCATGGGACAGCATACTGAAGCTTTCTTT. Protein: CASSMGQHTEAFF.

The sample holds a few counts of this clone. This chain joins TRBV5-1 and TRBJ1-1; possible D gene TRBD1, 6 bases. This CDR3 has 14 residues. Trimming took off 3 bases at V and 0 bases at J, with 9 bases between the two ends. CDR1 and CDR2 from the germline V gene are SGHRS and YFSETQ. CDR3 protein: CASSSTGLNTEAFF. The CDR3 bases are TGCGCCAGCAGCTCCACAGGGCTGAACACTGAAGCTTTCTTT.

This chain uses TRBV5-4 with TRBJ1-5; 9 nucleotides agree with TRBD1. Germline V gives CDR1 SGHNT, CDR2 YYREEE (reference sequence). This CDR3 is built from 17 residues. V trimming: 2 bases; J trimming: 7 bases; junction bases outside the gene matches: 13. CDR3 nucleotides: TGTGCCAGCAGCTTCTCTCGGACAGGGGCCTCCAACCAGCCCCAGCATTTT. Translated: CASSFSRTGASNQPQHF. The full variable domain, with the rest looked up from reference TRBV5-4 and TRBJ1-5, is ETGVTQSPTHLIKTRGQQVTLRCSSQSGHNTVSWYQQALGQGPQFIFQYYREEENGRGNFPPRFSGLQFPNYSSELNVNALELDDSALYLCASSFSRTGASNQPQHFGDGTRLSIL.

Only a few counts were recorded for this clone. The rearrangement uses TRBV3-1 (or the pseudogene TRBV3-2) and TRBJ2-7, with 10 bases that match TRBD1. Germline V CDR1 and CDR2: LGHDT, YNNKEL (reference sequence). The CDR3 consists of 16 residues. Losses at the gene ends were 3 bases for V and 3 bases for J; bases not matched to a gene: 8. Here the CDR3 reads CASSHSGQGTSYEQYF. In DNA, the CDR3 is TGTGCCAGCAGCCATTCGGGACAGGGGACAAGCTACGAGCAGTACTTC.

The CDR3 DNA reads as TGTGCCAGCAGCATAAAGGGGTCAGGGGCCAACGTCCTGACTTTC. It encodes CASSIKGSGANVLTF. This chain joins TRBV5-4 and TRBJ2-6; tentatively, D is TRBD1 (5 bases). The germline gives CDR1 SGHNT, CDR2 YYREEE (reference sequence). The CDR3 extends over 15 amino acids. V was cut by 4 bases and J by 4 bases, with 12 bases left in between.

CDR3 coding DNA: TGTGCCAGCAGCTTAGAAACAGGGGATCAGCCCCAGCATTTT. This translates into CASSLETGDQPQHF. The V gene is TRBV7-9, the J gene TRBJ1-5, with TRBD1 identical over 7 bases. V trimming: 1 base; J trimming: 5 bases; junction bases outside the gene matches: 2. The CDR3 consists of 14 residues. The V gene's germline CDR1 is SEHNR and CDR2 FQNEAQ (reference sequence). The whole variable domain, filled in from reference TRBV7-9 and TRBJ1-5, reads DTGVSQNPRHKITKRGQNVTFRCDPISEHNRLYWYRQTLGQGPEFLTYFQNEAQLEKSRLLSDRFSAERPKGSFSTLEIQRTEQGDSAMYLCASSLETGDQPQHFGDGTRLSIL.

This chain links TRBV6-5 with TRBJ2-7, with TRBD2 matching over 7 bases. CDR1 is MNHEY, CDR2 SVGAGI, per germline. After removal of 6 bases from V and 4 bases from J, the junction contained 9 bases not matched to a gene. The CDR3 is made up of 14 amino acids. The CDR3, as DNA: TGTGCCAGCAGCATGGGCGGGAGAGGTTACGAGCAGTACTTC. It specifies CASSMGGRGYEQYF.

The V call is TRBV6-6, the J call TRBJ1-2; TRBD1 matches 8 bases. The ends lost 4 bases at V and 14 bases at J; junction bases unmatched: 6. Germline CDR1 is MNHNY and CDR2 is SVGAGI (reference sequence). The CDR3 spans 11 residues. Here the CDR3 reads CASSSQGAGTF. The DNA for the CDR3 is TGTGCCAGCAGTTCTCAGGGGGCAGGGACCTTC.

This chain uses TRBV11-3 with TRBJ2-2, with D possibly TRBD2 on 5 matching bases. The CDR3 totals 15 residues. V gave up 1 base and J gave up 4 bases, with 10 bases separating them. Germline-derived CDR1 and CDR2 are SGHNT and YENEEA. This chain's CDR3 is CASSLGPSSTGELFF. Written as DNA, the CDR3 is TGTGCCAGCAGCTTAGGTCCTAGCAGCACCGGGGAGCTGTTTTTT.

The chain carries TRBV11-2 and TRBJ2-2; TRBD2 matches 13 bases. CDR3 size: 16 residues. Germline V gene data show CDR1 as SGHAT and CDR2 as FQNNGV. With 4 bases clipped from V and 5 bases from J, the junction kept 4 bases outside the gene matches. The CDR3 reads CASSSRTSGGTGELFF. CDR3 coding DNA: TGTGCCAGCAGCTCCAGGACTAGCGGGGGAACCGGGGAGCTGTTTTTT.

The chain carries TRBV2 and TRBJ1-1, with a weak D call TRBD1 (6 bases). Per the germline V gene, CDR1 is SNHLY and CDR2 is FYNNEI. Trimming pared 3 bases from V and 1 base from J, leaving 12 bases between. The CDR3 consists of 15 residues. DNA of the CDR3: TGTGCCAGCAGTGACAGAAGGACAGCGAACACTGAAGCTTTCTTT. Its translation is CASSDRRTANTEAFF.

V usage is TRBV30 and J usage is TRBJ1-1; D remains unclear. Germline values: CDR1 GTSNPN, CDR2 SVGIG (reference sequence). Trimming took 5 bases from V and 0 from J, leaving 7 bases between them. The CDR3 loop spans 12 amino acids. Here the CDR3 reads CAWGQMNTEAFF. CDR3 sequence (DNA): TGTGCCTGGGGCCAGATGAACACTGAAGCTTTCTTT.

This clone showed up just a few times. The V gene is TRBV7-8, the J gene TRBJ1-2; possible D gene TRBD1, 6 bases. Trimming shortened V by 1 base and J by 4 bases, and 16 bases separated the two germline ends. The CDR3 consists of 16 residues. Germline V gene lookup returns CDR1 SGHVS and CDR2 FQNEAQ. The CDR3 sequence: CASSLGVQGMSYGYTF. Here the CDR3 DNA reads TGTGCCAGCAGCTTAGGAGTGCAGGGGATGAGCTATGGCTACACCTTC.

The chain links TRBV19 to TRBJ2-5; 15 bases fit TRBD2. The J segment lost 2 bases and the V segment lost 4 bases, leaving 14 bases of the junction unmatched. CDR1 is LNHDA, CDR2 SQIVND, per germline (reference sequence). CDR3 length equals 20 residues. The CDR3 loop reads CASSTGTSGRISTEQETQYF. The DNA for the CDR3 is TGTGCCAGTAGTACCGGGACTAGCGGGAGGATCTCGACGGAACAAGAGACCCAGTACTTC.

This chain joins TRBV9 and TRBJ2-3; no firm D call. This CDR3 is 15 amino acids long. Trimming pared 4 bases from V and 1 base from J, leaving 13 bases between. Germline values: CDR1 SGDLS, CDR2 YYNGEE. In DNA form, the CDR3 reads TGTGCCAGCAGCTCGCGGCATAGCCGCACAGATACGCAGTATTTT. Protein sequence: CASSSRHSRTDTQYF.

This clone appeared a few times. The chain uses TRBV2 and TRBJ2-7; D might be TRBD1 (5 bases). Trimming shortened V by 4 bases and J by 4 bases, and 8 bases separated the two germline ends. The CDR3 contains 12 residues. Per germline, CDR1 SNHLY and CDR2 FYNNEI. Here the CDR3 reads CASSGKGYEQYF. For the CDR3, the DNA is TGTGCCAGCAGTGGGAAGGGGTACGAGCAGTACTTC. The full variable domain, its missing parts supplied by reference TRBV2 and TRBJ2-7, is EPEVTQTPSHQVTQMGQEVILRCVPISNHLYFYWYRQILGQKVEFLVSFYNNEISEKSEIFDDQFSVERPDGSNFTLKIRSTKLEDSAMYFCASSGKGYEQYFGPGTRLTVT.

This clone was observed once. The chain recombines TRBV10-1 with TRBJ2-7; no firm D call. CDR3 length: 12 residues. The germline V gene encodes CDR1 WNHNN and CDR2 SYGVQD (reference sequence). V shed 2 bases and J shed 3 bases, with 5 bases lying between them. For the CDR3, the DNA is TGCGCCAGCAGTGAGCCGAGCTACGAGCAGTACTTC. This codes for CASSEPSYEQYF.

The genes are TRBV9 and TRBJ2-7; 9 bases match TRBD1. The V gene end was trimmed by 0 bases and the J gene end by 2 bases; junction bases not matched to a gene: 3. The CDR3 totals 15 residues. Per germline, CDR1 SGDLS and CDR2 YYNGEE. The CDR3 DNA sequence: TGTGCCAGCAGCGTAGGGGGGACAGGGCCCTACGAGCAGTACTTC. It yields the protein CASSVGGTGPYEQYF.